A selection of T cell receptor beta chains follows, all from one sample in a study of technical replicates of blood from four donors. The assay was immunoSEQ multiplex PCR, and TCRdb's table has in-frame clones only and misses some. The sample shows tens of thousands of clones, 95% to 98% of them seen only once. Input material: T cells isolated from PBMCs. Source of these receptors: a human donor in good health. CDR3s include the opening cysteine and the closing phenylalanine or tryptophan. The order of the fields is V gene, J gene, clone size, D gene, CDR3 DNA, CDR3 protein. D genes are given only for firm matches. Not all rows give a size; the values are once, few, many and, for expanded clones, a class.

TRBV5-6	TRBJ2-1	NA	NA	TGTGCCAGCAGCTTGGCCGCGAGCTCCTACAATGAGCAGTTCTTC	CASSLAASSYNEQFF
TRBV7-2	TRBJ2-4	NA	NA	TGTGCCAGCACCCGGTTCGAAGCCAAAAACATTCAGTACTTC	CASTRFEAKNIQYF
TRBV9	TRBJ1-2	NA	NA	TGTGCCAGCAGCGTAGCTATAGGGGTCCCCCTCTATGGCTACACCTTC	CASSVAIGVPLYGYTF
TRBV10-3	TRBJ2-1	NA	NA	TGTGCCATCAGCCCGTCGGGAGACCCCTACAATGAGCAGTTCTTC	CAISPSGDPYNEQFF
TRBV5-1	TRBJ1-1	NA	TRBD1	TGCGCCAGCAGCTCGGGACAGGGCGGCACTGAAGCTTTCTTT	CASSSGQGGTEAFF
TRBV6-6	TRBJ1-5	NA	TRBD1	TGTGCCAGCAGTGGACAGGGTCTTGACCCCCAGCATTTT	CASSGQGLDPQHF
TRBV5-1	TRBJ1-4	NA	NA	TGCGCCAGCAGTTCCCCACTTCACAGGGTTCCGGACTGTGAAAAACTGTTTTTT	CASSSPLHRVPDCEKLFF
TRBV7-9	TRBJ2-7	NA	NA	TGTGCCAGCAGCCCTCAGCGGGTTTCCTACGAGCAGTACTTC	CASSPQRVSYEQYF
TRBV2	TRBJ2-1	NA	TRBD2	TGTGCCAGGACGAATCGACTAGCGGATGAGCAGTTCTTC	CARTNRLADEQFF
TRBV27	TRBJ2-7	NA	NA	TGTGCCAGCAGTTTAACAGGGACGGTAAACGAGCAGTACTTC	CASSLTGTVNEQYF
TRBV4-3	TRBJ1-1	NA	NA	TGCGCCAGCAGCCCCTTCGATTTCGGGGGTATCAACACTGAAGCTTTCTTT	CASSPFDFGGINTEAFF
TRBV5-6	TRBJ2-2	NA	NA	TGTGCCAGCAGCTTGGGGCAGGGCACCGGGGAGCTGTTTTTT	CASSLGQGTGELFF
TRBV7-9	TRBJ2-7	NA	NA	TGTGCCAGCAGCTTAGGAGATCTAGCGAGCTACGAGCAGTACTTC	CASSLGDLASYEQYF
TRBV30	TRBJ2-7	once	NA	TGTGCCTGGAGACTCGGGACACAGCTTTCCCTCTACGAGCAGTACTTC	CAWRLGTQLSLYEQYF
TRBV11-3	TRBJ1-2	NA	NA	TGTGCCAGCAGCTTAGTAGGCCTCGAGGGCTATGGCTACACCTTC	CASSLVGLEGYGYTF
TRBV9	TRBJ2-1	once	TRBD2	TGTGCCAGCAGCGTAGGTGGCGGGGGGTACAATGAGCAGTTCTTC	CASSVGGGGYNEQFF
TRBV2	TRBJ2-1	NA	TRBD1	TGTGCCAGCAGTGTCGGCAGGGGGTCCTACAATGAGCAGTTCTTC	CASSVGRGSYNEQFF
TRBV2	TRBJ1-1	NA	NA	TGTGCCACCGAGACAGTGAACACTGAAGCTTTCTTT	CATETVNTEAFF
TRBV5-1	TRBJ2-1	NA	NA	TGCGCCAGCAGCTTGGAGCCCTTGGCCTACAATGAGCAGTTCTTC	CASSLEPLAYNEQFF
TRBV19	TRBJ1-5	once	NA	TGTGCCAGCGGGACACAAAACAATCAGCCCCAGCATTTT	CASGTQNNQPQHF